Following are 18 T cell receptor beta chains from one sample sequenced in a study of T cell responses to AZD1222 COVID-19 vaccine. Profiling relied on immunoSEQ multiplex PCR, and the TCRdb table lists in-frame clones only, not all of them. The sample lists 150,000 to 200,000 clones, 80% to 95% seen once, with around 1.6% in the top ten. The sequences come from peripheral blood, collected on day 0 of AZD1222 vaccination. Receptors were obtained from an adult in good health.

This clone was counted a single time. The CDR3 is CASSLGTSGRAIHEQFF. CDR3 DNA: TGTGCCAGCAGCCTAGGGACTAGCGGGAGGGCCATCCATGAGCAGTTCTTC. The chain links TRBV7-3 to TRBJ2-1, with 16 positions matching TRBD2. V shed 5 bases, J shed 8 bases, and the junction held 9 bases outside the gene matches. The CDR3 extends over 17 amino acids. Germline V lookup: CDR1 SGHTA, CDR2 FQGTGA.

The CDR3 here is CASSLDWNEKLFF. As DNA, the CDR3 is TGTGCCAGCAGCCTGGACTGGAATGAAAAACTGTTTTTT. The chain combines TRBV6-1 with TRBJ1-4; no reliable D call. This CDR3 is 13 amino acids long. V was pared by 6 bases and J by 5 bases, with 10 bases between. Germline CDR1 and CDR2: MNHNS and SASEGT.

The chain recombines TRBV7-9 with TRBJ2-1; 10 positions agree with TRBD2. Trimming took 3 bases from V and 6 from J; bases not matched to a gene: 2. The CDR3 loop spans 14 amino acids. Looked up from germline, CDR1 is SEHNR and CDR2 is FQNEAQ (reference sequence). Written as DNA, the CDR3 is TGTGCCAGCAGCTTTCGGACTAGCGGCAATGAGCAGTTCTTC. This codes for CASSFRTSGNEQFF.

The chain combines TRBV5-6 with TRBJ2-3; maybe TRBD2 (5 bases). V lost 3 bases, J lost 0 bases, and 8 bases lay in between. Germline-derived CDR1 and CDR2 are SGHDT and YYEEEE. The CDR3 spans 14 residues. Here the CDR3 reads CASSSGLSTDTQYF. Here the CDR3 DNA reads TGTGCCAGCAGCTCCGGACTGAGCACAGATACGCAGTATTTT.

Comments on this clone: The same CDR3 is also encoded by other DNA sequences in this sample. The gene calls are TRBV3-1 (or the pseudogene TRBV3-2) and TRBJ2-7; 9 bases match TRBD1. This CDR3 has 15 residues. Germline V gene sequence: CDR1 LGHDT, CDR2 YNNKEL (reference sequence). Losses at the gene ends were 1 base for V and 3 bases for J; bases not matched to a gene: 4. The CDR3 spells CASSQAGQGRYEQYF. CDR3 nucleotides: TGTGCCAGCAGCCAAGCAGGACAGGGGCGCTACGAGCAGTACTTC.

This chain connects TRBV12-3 or TRBV12-4 to TRBJ1-5, with D tentatively TRBD1 (6 bases). Trimming took 6 bases from V and 5 from J, leaving 11 bases between them. The CDR3 runs to 13 residues. Here the CDR3 reads CASSLQGYQPQHF. Here the CDR3 DNA reads TGTGCCAGCAGCTTGCAGGGGTATCAGCCCCAGCATTTT.

The V and J genes are TRBV6-2 or TRBV6-3 and TRBJ1-2, with a tentative D call TRBD1 (6 bases). CDR3 length: 18 residues. CDR1 and CDR2 (germline): MNHEY, SVGEGT. V shed 0 bases and J shed 4 bases, with 21 bases lying between them. The CDR3 bases are TGTGCCAGCAGTTACTCAGGGGGTAAGCCTAAACCCAGCTATGGCTACACCTTC. Protein product: CASSYSGGKPKPSYGYTF.

For the CDR3, the DNA is TGCAGCGTTGTGGGACAGGGAGGCCTCACTGAAGCTTTCTTT. Translation gives CSVVGQGGLTEAFF. V usage is TRBV29-1 and J usage is TRBJ1-1; 9 bases fit TRBD1. CDR3 size: 14 residues. The junction had 7 bases not matched to a gene; V was cut back by 4 bases and J by 4 bases. Germline V CDR1 and CDR2: SQVTM, ANQGSEA.

The chain recombines TRBV27 with TRBJ2-6, with 12 nucleotides matching TRBD1. After removal of 6 bases from V and 4 bases from J, the junction contained 7 bases not matched to a gene. The CDR3 contains 17 residues. The V gene's germline CDR1 is MNHEY and CDR2 SMNVEV (reference sequence). The CDR3 reads CASRRDRGRSGANVLTF. The CDR3 DNA follows: TGTGCCAGCAGGCGGGACAGGGGGCGATCGGGGGCCAACGTCCTGACTTTC.

V gene TRBV19 combines with J gene TRBJ2-1; 7 nucleotides match TRBD1. Germline V gene sequence: CDR1 LNHDA, CDR2 SQIVND (reference sequence). V gave up 4 bases and J gave up 2 bases; unmatched junction bases: 5. The CDR3 extends over 15 amino acids. The CDR3 DNA reads TGTGCCAGTAGTACCAAAGGGGGCCCCTACAATGAGCAGTTCTTC. This gives the protein CASSTKGGPYNEQFF.

V is TRBV6-5 and J is TRBJ1-1; D remains unclear. The CDR3 length is 14 residues. CDR1 and CDR2 from the germline V gene are MNHEY and SVGAGI. V gave up 0 bases and J gave up 8 bases, with 13 bases separating them. CDR3 sequence: CASSYSWGGIEAFF. The CDR3 coding sequence is TGTGCCAGCAGTTACTCCTGGGGTGGTATAGAAGCTTTCTTT.

The V and J genes are TRBV4-1 and TRBJ1-2; 9 nucleotides align to TRBD1. V was pared by 1 base and J by 0 bases, with 6 bases of the junction left unmatched. The germline CDR1 and CDR2 sequences are MGHRA and YSYEKL. CDR3 length: 17 amino acids. Written as DNA, the CDR3 is TGCGCCAGCAGCCAAGGCGGGACAGGGAGAACTAACTATGGCTACACCTTC. Protein product: CASSQGGTGRTNYGYTF.

The rearrangement uses TRBV6-1 and TRBJ2-2, with TRBD1 matching 7 bases. The CDR3 covers 16 residues. J was trimmed by 7 bases and V by 4 bases; bases with no gene match: 12. The germline V gene encodes CDR1 MNHNS and CDR2 SASEGT. CDR3 sequence: CASSGQGQGSDGELFF. CDR3 DNA: TGTGCCAGCAGTGGACAGGGACAAGGCTCCGACGGGGAGCTGTTTTTT.

CDR3 in DNA: TGTGCCAGCAGCCCAGAGGTTCTAGCCACAGATACGCAGTATTTT. Protein: CASSPEVLATDTQYF. This chain connects TRBV11-2 to TRBJ2-3, with TRBD2 as a possible D gene (5 bases). Germline V gives CDR1 SGHAT, CDR2 FQNNGV. The V end was cut by 5 bases, the J end by 2 bases, with 14 bases between. This CDR3 comprises 15 residues.

V and J are TRBV4-3 and TRBJ1-5; no clear D gene. Between the trimmed V and J ends, which lost 4 bases and 6 bases, there was a span of 16 bases. The germline CDR1 and CDR2 sequences are LGHNA and YSLEER. The length of the CDR3 is 15 residues. The CDR3 is CASSPQQRVGQPQHF. The CDR3 coding sequence is TGCGCCAGCAGCCCCCAGCAGAGGGTCGGTCAGCCCCAGCATTTT.

This clone was seen more than once but under ten times. The rearrangement uses TRBV14 and TRBJ2-7; D may be TRBD2 (7 bases). CDR1 is SGHDN, CDR2 FVKESK, per germline. V dropped 8 bases and J dropped 6 bases, with 26 bases sitting between them. This CDR3 has 16 residues. The CDR3 sequence is CASGRRGGLWGAEQYF. The CDR3 nucleotides are TGTGCCAGCGGCCGAAGGGGGGGTCTCTGGGGTGCCGAGCAGTACTTC.

The genes are TRBV5-4 and TRBJ1-1, with D hard to call. Germline V gene sequence: CDR1 SGHNT, CDR2 YYREEE (reference sequence). The length of the CDR3 is 14 residues. Trimming stripped 0 bases from V and 0 bases from J, with 6 bases between. DNA for the CDR3: TGTGCCAGCAGCTTGGGGCGGGTGAACACTGAAGCTTTCTTT. Translated: CASSLGRVNTEAFF.

J is TRBJ2-1 and V is TRBV19; TRBD1 is a possible D gene (5 bases). The CDR3 is 14 residues long. The germline V and J ends were trimmed by 4 bases and 5 bases, with 12 bases remaining between them. Germline assignment: CDR1 LNHDA and CDR2 SQIVND (reference sequence). The CDR3 DNA sequence: TGTGCCAGTAGTACAGGACAATATCACAATGAGCAGTTCTTC. This translates into CASSTGQYHNEQFF. The variable domain in full, with the rest retrieved from reference TRBV19 and TRBJ2-1, is DGGITQSPKYLFRKEGQNVTLSCEQNLNHDAMYWYRQDPGQGLRLIYYSQIVNDFQKGDIAEGYSVSREKKESFPLTVTSAQKNPTAFYLCASSTGQYHNEQFFGPGTRLTVL.